This T cell receptor (beta chain) was sequenced in a study of blood T cell repertoires in COVID-19 (TCRdb year 2020). For context, the study as a whole: The collaborator samples originated in the United States, Italy and Spain and spanned the acute and convalescent phases of COVID-19. Samples came from the ongoing ImmuneRACE study (first 160 participants) plus 1,254 subjects from 6 global collaborators. Subjects who had been exposed to COVID-19, were actively infected with it, or had recovered from it provided the deeply sampled blood TCRbeta repertoires that made up the dataset. The material from the prospective study consisted of cDNA or gDNA derived from T cells, B-cell-depleted T cells, or PBMCs. Where available, HLA class I and class II types were obtained from metadata supplied by the sample provider rather than from assay-based typing. Sample metadata almost always included a de-identified subject ID, COVID-19 status, age in years and sex. A freely available public database, intended as a resource for researchers studying the immune response to SARS-CoV-2, is where the repertoires were released. Overall study results and their limits: Clinical and demographic metadata were provided uncurated, with the amount varying by source and participant.

The collaborating institutions used their own protocols to collect whole blood in K2EDTA tubes. Collaborator samples were shipped for TCRbeta analysis as frozen whole blood, isolated PBMCs, or DNA extracted from either sample type. CDR3 length: 14 amino acids, cysteine to phenylalanine. CDR3 DNA is the only sequence kept; it has 42 bases, read in frame from the first base. Germline trimming amounts to 4 bases on V and 5 bases on J, with 2 as the count of junction bases outside the gene matches. Based on the germline V gene, the CDR1 and CDR2 sequences are SGHRS and YFSETQ. TCRbeta CDR3 regions were amplified from genomic DNA using the immunoSEQ Assay, a bias-controlled multiplex PCR. The original methods were these. The number of nucleated cells in each sample was estimated from the amplification of reference gene primers within the assay. Sequence reads were collapsed and filtered to measure the absolute abundance of every unique TCRbeta CDR3 rearrangement. For each sample, productive Simpson clonality was calculated by taking the square root of Simpson's diversity index across productive rearrangements. TCRdb took over this immuneACCESS table, retaining in-frame rearrangements with V and J assigned. Such tables are incomplete; in checked studies, under half of the missing clones stem from an unresolved V gene, and the remainder is unexplained. The V and J calls and clone size are taken from that table; D and trimming were inferred from the DNA. This sample gives tens of thousands of clones in total; roughly 87% of them show up just once. Roughly 6.8% of the sample belongs to the ten largest clones.

A note on this clone: No cognate antigen has been identified for it. Qualities for individual bases were not recorded, and no much larger clone is one base off. Other nucleotide sequences in the sample specify the same CDR3.

The receptor's source is a woman aged 50 to 65 with acute or convalescent COVID-19. Recombination connected TRBV5-1 to TRBJ1-4, with TRBD1 identical over 10 junction bases. Sequencing used peripheral blood. This receptor carries the CDR3 CASSPDRGNEKLFF. The nucleotide sequence is given as TGCGCCAGCAGCCCGGACAGGGGGAATGAAAAACTGTTTTTT.